This T cell receptor (beta chain) was identified during a study of blood T cell repertoires in COVID-19. Study overall: T cells, B-cell-depleted T cells, or PBMCs supplied cDNA or gDNA.

Germline V gene lookup returns CDR1 MGHDK and CDR2 SYGVNS. The CDR3 covers 16 residues. Unmatched junction bases numbered 4, after V lost 6 bases and J lost 2 bases. Study processing details: Estimation of nucleated cell counts was performed using reference gene primer amplification. Assay used: immunoSEQ multiplex PCR; TCRdb lists only in-frame clones, some missing. Clone size and the V and J calls come from that table; the DNA yielded D and trimming. This table holds under 250,000 clones, 80% found once. The receptor comes from a man between 25 and 39 years old with acute COVID-19. The sequenced sample consisted of PBMCs or T cells enriched from blood (not recorded which). V and J are TRBV25-1 and TRBJ2-6; the match to TRBD1 covers 10 bases. CDR3 in DNA: TGTGCCAGCAGGAGCGGGACAGGGGCTGGGGCCAACGTCCTGACTTTC. Protein: CASRSGTGAGANVLTF.